A selection of T cell receptor beta chains follows, all from one sample in a study of shared clonotypes between healthy human individuals. Sequencing was performed with immunoSEQ multiplex PCR; in TCRdb, only in-frame clones are kept and a portion is missing. The data show around 1,100,000 clones, 60% to 85% seen once. Sequenced: memory CD4+ T cells from PBMCs. These receptors originate from a man between 18 and 35 years old in good health. Some clones in this sample may be carry-over from other donors' samples. CDR3s include the opening cysteine and the closing phenylalanine or tryptophan.

j_gene: TRBJ1-5; v_gene: TRBV30; CDR3aa: CAWSAQSNQPQHF
j_gene: TRBJ2-7; v_gene: TRBV5-4; CDR3aa: CASSLFGVAGQYF
j_gene: TRBJ1-3; v_gene: TRBV5-4; CDR3aa: CASSPGQGSGNTIYF
j_gene: TRBJ2-4; v_gene: TRBV7-9; CDR3aa: CASSLVVSGTLKNIQYF
j_gene: TRBJ2-7; v_gene: TRBV5-1; CDR3aa: CASSGTTYEQYF
j_gene: TRBJ1-1; v_gene: TRBV5-1; CDR3aa: CASSIQGMNTEAFF
j_gene: TRBJ1-1; v_gene: TRBV19; CDR3aa: CASSAGSYTEAFF
j_gene: TRBJ1-4; v_gene: TRBV5-6; CDR3aa: CASSVGTEYNEKLFF
j_gene: TRBJ2-1; v_gene: TRBV7-6; CDR3aa: CASSLTSGRIEQFF
j_gene: TRBJ1-2; v_gene: TRBV5-1; CDR3aa: CASSLEVGNYGYTF
j_gene: TRBJ2-7; v_gene: TRBV10-1; CDR3aa: CASSEKGSYEQYF
j_gene: TRBJ2-1; v_gene: TRBV10-3; CDR3aa: CASSGSSSYNEQFF
j_gene: TRBJ1-1; v_gene: TRBV12-5; CDR3aa: CASGLSGDTEAFF
j_gene: TRBJ2-7; v_gene: TRBV7-6; CDR3aa: CASSLRTNAYEQYF
j_gene: TRBJ1-1; v_gene: TRBV6-5; CDR3aa: CASSRQGTNTEAFF
j_gene: TRBJ1-1; v_gene: TRBV19; CDR3aa: CASRADRGTEAFF
j_gene: TRBJ2-3; v_gene: TRBV27; CDR3aa: CASSSLGLVGTQYF
j_gene: TRBJ1-2; v_gene: TRBV11-3; CDR3aa: CASSATSEGIGGYTF